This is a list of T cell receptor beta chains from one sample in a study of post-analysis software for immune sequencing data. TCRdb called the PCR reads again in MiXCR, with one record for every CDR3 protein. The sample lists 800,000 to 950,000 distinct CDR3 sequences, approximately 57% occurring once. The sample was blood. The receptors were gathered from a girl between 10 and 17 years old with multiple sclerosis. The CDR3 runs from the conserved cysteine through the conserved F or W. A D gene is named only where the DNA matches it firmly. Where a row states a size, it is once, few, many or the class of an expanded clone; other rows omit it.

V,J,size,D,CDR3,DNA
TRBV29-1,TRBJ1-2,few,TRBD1,CSVSGTGGTFYTF,TGCAGCGTTTCCGGGACAGGCGGAACTTTCTACACCTTC
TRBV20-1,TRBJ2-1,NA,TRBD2,CSARPSGPSYNEQFF,TGCAGTGCTAGACCTAGCGGGCCCTCCTACAATGAGCAGTTCTTC
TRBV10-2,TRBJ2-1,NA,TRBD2,CASSESGLAGDENNEQFF,TGCGCCAGCAGTGAGTCCGGGCTAGCGGGAGATGAGAACAATGAGCAGTTCTTC
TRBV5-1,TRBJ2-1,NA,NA,CASSLGVDNEQFF,TGTGCCAGCAGTCTCGGGGTGGACAATGAGCAGTTCTTC
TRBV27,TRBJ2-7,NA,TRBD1,CASSLKAPGQVYEQYF,TGTGCCAGCAGTTTAAAGGCACCGGGACAGGTCTACGAGCAGTACTTC
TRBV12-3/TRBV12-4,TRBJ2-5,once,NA,CASSLAGFAGTQYF,TGTGCCAGCAGTTTAGCCGGGTTCGCCGGGACCCAGTACTTC
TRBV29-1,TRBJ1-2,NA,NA,CSSRENYGYTF,TGCAGCTCGAGGGAAAACTATGGCTACACCTTC
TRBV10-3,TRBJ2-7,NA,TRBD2,CAISAPSGRYEQYF,TGTGCCATCAGTGCGCCTAGCGGGAGGTACGAGCAGTACTTC
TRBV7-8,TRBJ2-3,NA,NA,CASSLASFGSTDTQYF,TGTGCCAGCAGCTTAGCATCCTTCGGGAGCACAGATACGCAGTATTTT
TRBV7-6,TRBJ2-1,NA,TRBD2,CASSLAAGAINNEQFF,TGTGCCAGCAGCTTAGCGGCGGGAGCAATAAACAATGAGCAGTTCTTC
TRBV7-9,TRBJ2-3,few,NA,CASSSPEDFASTDTQYF,TGTGCCAGCAGCTCCCCCGAGGACTTTGCTAGCACAGATACGCAGTATTTT